This T cell receptor (beta chain) was retrieved from a study of technical replicates of blood from a few donors. With 3 bases removed from V and 3 bases from J, the gap between germline ends came to 20 bases. Germline loops: CDR1 SGHDT, CDR2 YYEEEE. The CDR3 length is 17 residues. This table comes from immunoSEQ multiplex PCR, and its TCRdb copy is limited to in-frame clones, with some not included. The table includes approximately 89,000 clones, 90% to 95% detected once. The sample taken for sequencing was T cells isolated from PBMCs. This chain connects TRBV5-6 to TRBJ2-3; weak D call: TRBD2 (6 bases). The TCR sequence derives from a human donor in good health. The CDR3 protein is CASSWGGVNSGTDTQYF. The CDR3 DNA sequence: TGTGCCAGCAGCTGGGGTGGGGTCAACAGCGGGACAGATACGCAGTATTTT.